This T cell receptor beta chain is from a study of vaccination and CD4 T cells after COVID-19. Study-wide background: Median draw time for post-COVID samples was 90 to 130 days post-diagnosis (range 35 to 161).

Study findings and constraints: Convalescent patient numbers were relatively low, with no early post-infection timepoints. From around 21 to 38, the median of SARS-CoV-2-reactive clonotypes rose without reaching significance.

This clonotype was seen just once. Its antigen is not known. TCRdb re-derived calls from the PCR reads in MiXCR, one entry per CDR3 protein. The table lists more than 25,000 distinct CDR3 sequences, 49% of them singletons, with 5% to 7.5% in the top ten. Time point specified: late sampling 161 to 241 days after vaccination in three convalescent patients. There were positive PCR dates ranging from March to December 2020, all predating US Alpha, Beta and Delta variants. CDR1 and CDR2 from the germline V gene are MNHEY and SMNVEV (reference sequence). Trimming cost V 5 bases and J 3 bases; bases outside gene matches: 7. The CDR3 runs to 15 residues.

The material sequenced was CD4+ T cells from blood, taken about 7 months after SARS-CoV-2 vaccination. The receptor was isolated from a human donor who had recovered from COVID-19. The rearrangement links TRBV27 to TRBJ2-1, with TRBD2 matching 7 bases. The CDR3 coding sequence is TGTGCCAGCAGTCCTGGACTAGATAACTACAATGAGCAGTTCTTC. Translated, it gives CASSPGLDNYNEQFF.